What follows are 20 T cell receptor beta chains derived from one specimen sequenced in a study of T cell responses to AZD1222 COVID-19 vaccine. TCRdb's table, derived via immunoSEQ multiplex PCR, lists solely in-frame clones and lacks some. This sample has some 74,000 clones, with roughly 90% found just once. Sequencing was performed on peripheral blood, taken 28 days after the second AZD1222 dose. The receptors were sampled from an adult who received the AZD1222 COVID-19 vaccine.

V usage is TRBV29-1 and J usage is TRBJ1-5; no reliable D call. The CDR3 is made up of 13 amino acids. The V end was cut by 4 bases, the J end by 2 bases, with 9 bases between. Germline CDR1 reads SQVTM; CDR2 reads ANQGSEA. In DNA, the CDR3 is TGCAGCGTTGGGTATTCGGGCAATCAGCCCCAGCATTTT. Translation gives CSVGYSGNQPQHF.

The genes are TRBV7-9 and TRBJ1-1, with 7 bases aligning to TRBD1. Trimming at V came to 5 bases and at J to 4 bases, leaving 10 bases not matched to a gene. Germline CDR1 SEHNR, CDR2 FQNEAQ (reference sequence). The CDR3 spans 15 residues. CDR3 region: CASSQPTGKSTEAFF. The CDR3 DNA reads as TGTGCCAGCAGCCAACCGACAGGGAAGAGCACTGAAGCTTTCTTT.

The chain joins TRBV14 to TRBJ2-7; the D gene is possibly TRBD2 (6 bases). Per the germline V gene, CDR1 is SGHDN and CDR2 is FVKESK. Between the trimmed V and J ends, which lost 0 bases and 5 bases, there was a span of 14 bases. The CDR3 is 15 residues long. The CDR3 is CASSQDLGGFDEQYF. The CDR3 DNA reads TGTGCCAGCAGCCAAGATCTGGGGGGTTTCGACGAGCAGTACTTC.

The J gene is TRBJ1-2, the V gene TRBV18; maybe TRBD1 (5 bases). Deletions cut 1 base from V and 8 bases from J, with 14 bases between. The CDR3 has 14 residues. From germline, CDR1 is KGHSH and CDR2 LQKENI. The CDR3 region has the DNA TGTGCCAGCTCACCACTCTGGAGGGGTGAGGGCTACACCTTC. This gives the protein CASSPLWRGEGYTF.

V usage is TRBV30 and J usage is TRBJ1-2; no firm D call. Per germline, CDR1 GTSNPN and CDR2 SVGIG (reference sequence). This CDR3 contains 18 residues. The V and J ends lost 0 bases and 8 bases respectively, with 28 bases between them. The DNA for the CDR3 is TGTGCCTGGAGTGTAAGGCGGCAGACATATGGCTACACCTACGGCTACACCTTC. Protein sequence: CAWSVRRQTYGYTYGYTF.

The chain employs TRBV11-2 and TRBJ2-7; 7 bases match TRBD1. The CDR3 contains 13 residues. V trimming: 5 bases; J trimming: 3 bases; junction bases outside the gene matches: 4. Germline CDR1 and CDR2: SGHAT and FQNNGV. The DNA for the CDR3 is TGTGCCAGCAGCCCTGGACAGGACTACGAGCAGTACTTC. Translation gives CASSPGQDYEQYF. The full variable domain, completed using reference TRBV11-2 and TRBJ2-7, is EAGVAQSPRYKIIEKRQSVAFWCNPISGHATLYWYQQILGQGPKLLIQFQNNGVVDDSQLPKDRFSAERLKGVDSTLKIQPAKLEDSAVYLCASSPGQDYEQYFGPGTRLTVT.

The sample holds one count of this clone. This chain connects TRBV7-2 to TRBJ2-7; 9 bases are shared with TRBD1. Germline V gene data show CDR1 as SGHTA and CDR2 as FQGNSA. This CDR3 spans 16 amino acids. Trimming took 1 base from V and 7 from J; bases not matched to a gene: 11. The CDR3 DNA sequence: TGTGCCAGCAGCTTAGGTCTGGGGACAGGGTTAGGGGAGCAGTACTTC. Protein sequence: CASSLGLGTGLGEQYF.

This clone occurred a few times. The chain has TRBV19 and TRBJ2-7; 9 bases map to TRBD1. Germline V gene sequence: CDR1 LNHDA, CDR2 SQIVND (reference sequence). The CDR3 runs 13 residues. V shed 6 bases and J 4 bases; nucleotides not matched to a gene: 4. The CDR3 region has the DNA TGTGCCAGTAGGTCTGGGACAGGGTACGAGCAGTACTTC. Translated, it gives CASRSGTGYEQYF.

The chain has TRBV30 and TRBJ1-6; tentative D call: TRBD1 (6 bases). The length of the CDR3 is 14 residues. Per germline, CDR1 GTSNPN and CDR2 SVGIG (reference sequence). V was trimmed by 7 bases and J by 9 bases, leaving 19 bases between them. CDR3 nucleotide sequence: TGTGCCTCGACGTACAGGGTTTTGGGTTCACCCCTCCACTTT. This translates into CASTYRVLGSPLHF.

The chain joins TRBV28 to TRBJ1-2; D is unclear. V lost 3 bases to trimming and J lost 4 bases, with 12 bases between them. Germline V gene lookup returns CDR1 MDHEN and CDR2 SYDVKM. The CDR3 length is 14 residues. The CDR3 DNA follows: TGTGCCAGCAGTTTTCCCCCCAACAGCTATGGCTACACCTTC. Translated: CASSFPPNSYGYTF.

The chain recombines TRBV19 with TRBJ1-5; D is unclear. CDR3 length: 15 amino acids. Per germline, CDR1 LNHDA and CDR2 SQIVND (reference sequence). V was clipped by 3 bases and J by 3 bases, with 12 bases between them. The CDR3 DNA sequence: TGTGCCAGTAGTATGAATCGCGATTTCAATCAGCCCCAGCATTTT. This gives the protein CASSMNRDFNQPQHF.

The chain has TRBV4-2 and TRBJ1-4, with 9 bases matching TRBD1. The V and J ends lost 4 bases and 6 bases, in that order; junction bases with no gene match: 6. CDR1 is LGHNA and CDR2 is YNFKEQ in the germline V gene. The CDR3 is made up of 15 amino acids. The CDR3 region is CASSRRQGGDEKLFF. As DNA, the CDR3 is TGTGCCAGCAGCCGACGACAGGGGGGAGATGAAAAACTGTTTTTT.

The rearrangement uses TRBV10-3 and TRBJ2-7, with a weak D call TRBD2 (6 bases). The V gene's germline CDR1 is ENHRY and CDR2 SYGVKD. The CDR3 is made up of 14 amino acids. With 4 bases removed from V and 7 bases from J, the gap between germline ends came to 17 bases. The CDR3: CAISAPGLETEQYF. CDR3 coding DNA: TGTGCCATCAGTGCTCCGGGACTCGAGACTGAGCAGTACTTC.

In nucleotides, the CDR3 is TGCGCCAGCAGCTTCAATAGCGGGGGGGCAGAGGAGACCCAGTACTTC. This encodes CASSFNSGGAEETQYF. The J gene is TRBJ2-5, the V gene TRBV5-1, with TRBD2 matching over 11 bases. CDR1 is SGHRS, CDR2 YFSETQ, per germline. The CDR3 totals 16 residues. The junction had 8 bases not matched to a gene; V was cut back by 2 bases and J by 5 bases.

This clone turned up a few times. The CDR3, as DNA: TGTGCCAGCAGCGTAGCGATAGGTTACTCTGGAAACACCATATATTTT. Protein: CASSVAIGYSGNTIYF. This chain links TRBV9 with TRBJ1-3, with D unclear. The germline gives CDR1 SGDLS, CDR2 YYNGEE. The germline V and J ends were trimmed by 0 bases and 0 bases, with 10 bases remaining between them. This CDR3 spans 16 amino acids.

This clone was recorded once. V gene TRBV14 combines with J gene TRBJ2-1; D remains unclear. Germline CDR1 SGHDN, CDR2 FVKESK. Trimming pared 2 bases from V and 0 bases from J, leaving 8 bases between. CDR3 size: 15 residues. The CDR3 protein is CASSQSPGSYNEQFF. The CDR3 DNA sequence: TGTGCCAGCAGCCAATCCCCCGGCTCCTACAATGAGCAGTTCTTC.

The rearrangement links TRBV9 to TRBJ1-2, with a tentative D call TRBD1 (6 bases). CDR1 and CDR2 from the germline V gene are SGDLS and YYNGEE. There are 14 residues in the CDR3. Trimming left V 3 bases short and J 7 bases short, with 16 bases between. In nucleotides, the CDR3 is TGTGCCAGCAGCGAGACGCCAGGGGCAGGTGGCTACACCTTC. Amino acids: CASSETPGAGGYTF.

The CDR3 DNA is TGTGCCAGCAGTAAGGGGTTAGGGTCGGATCAGCCCCAGCATTTT. Translated, it gives CASSKGLGSDQPQHF. The rearrangement links TRBV6-5 to TRBJ1-5, with D possibly matching TRBD1 (5 bases). This CDR3 has 15 amino acids. In germline, CDR1 is MNHEY, CDR2 SVGAGI. Trimming cost V 5 bases and J 5 bases, with 16 bases left between them.

This chain joins TRBV24-1 and TRBJ2-5; 10 bases are a match to TRBD1. The CDR3 has 16 residues. Germline lookup yields CDR1 KGHDR and CDR2 SFDVKD. V lost 6 bases to trimming and J lost 4 bases; unmatched junction nucleotides: 10. The CDR3 DNA reads TGTGCCACCAGTTCCTCAGACAGGGGGCTTCGAGAGACCCAGTACTTC. Its translation: CATSSSDRGLRETQYF.

The V and J genes are TRBV6-5 and TRBJ1-1; TRBD1 matches at 7 bases. The V segment lost 6 bases and the J segment 4 bases; nucleotides outside the gene matches: 5. Germline CDR1 is MNHEY and CDR2 is SVGAGI. The CDR3 is made up of 13 amino acids. CDR3 in amino acids: CASRSQGGTEAFF. In nucleotides, the CDR3 is TGTGCCAGCAGGTCCCAGGGGGGCACTGAAGCTTTCTTT.